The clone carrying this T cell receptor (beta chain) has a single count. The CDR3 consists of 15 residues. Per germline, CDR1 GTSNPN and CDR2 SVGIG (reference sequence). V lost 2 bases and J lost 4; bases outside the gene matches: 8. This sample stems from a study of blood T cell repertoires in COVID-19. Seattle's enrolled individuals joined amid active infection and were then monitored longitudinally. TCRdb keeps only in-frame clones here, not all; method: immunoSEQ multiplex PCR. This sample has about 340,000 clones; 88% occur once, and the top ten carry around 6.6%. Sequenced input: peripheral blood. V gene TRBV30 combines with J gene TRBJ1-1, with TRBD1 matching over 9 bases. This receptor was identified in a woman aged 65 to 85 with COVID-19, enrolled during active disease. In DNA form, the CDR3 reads TGTGCCTGGAGTCCGACGGACAGGGGCATCACTGAAGCTTTCTTT. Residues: CAWSPTDRGITEAFF. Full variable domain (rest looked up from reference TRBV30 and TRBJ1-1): SQTIHQWPATLVQPVGSPLSLECTVEGTSNPNLYWYRQAAGRGLQLLFYSVGIGQISSEVPQNLSASRPQDRQFILSSKKLLLSDSGFYLCAWSPTDRGITEAFFGQGTRLTVV.